Below are 27 T cell receptor beta chains sequenced from a single sample in a study of T cells after yellow fever vaccination. TCRdb re-called the 5' RACE reads with MiXCR, one entry per CDR3 protein. Among some 420,000 distinct CDR3 sequences, around 20% were seen once, and the ten largest hold over 15%. The sequenced sample was PBMCs, obtained before the yellow fever booster vaccination. Every receptor here comes from a man between 18 and 35 years old who received the YFV17D yellow fever vaccine.

This clonotype came up a few times. The chain links TRBV6-6 to TRBJ1-5, with unresolved D. The CDR3 loop spans 17 amino acids. Germline V gene lookup returns CDR1 MNHNY and CDR2 SVGAGI (reference sequence). The germline V and J ends were trimmed by 7 bases and 2 bases, with 21 bases remaining between them. The CDR3 spells CASTMGTENIGNQPQHF. DNA of the CDR3: TGTGCCAGCACAATGGGAACAGAAAATATTGGCAATCAGCCCCAGCATTTT.

The chain couples TRBV13 to TRBJ2-5; 14 nucleotides line up with TRBD2. The germline CDR1 and CDR2 sequences are PRHDT and FYEKMQ (reference sequence). V dropped 8 bases and J dropped 4; count of bases not matched to a gene: 6. This CDR3 region has 15 residues. Written as DNA, the CDR3 is TGTGCCAGCGCTCGGACTAGCGGGGGGAGAGAGACCCAGTACTTC. Translated, it gives CASARTSGGRETQYF.

This clonotype came up a few times. The chain recombines TRBV12-3 or TRBV12-4 with TRBJ2-3; a possible D gene is TRBD2 (5 bases). The CDR3 contains 16 residues. V was pared by 5 bases and J by 2 bases, with 17 bases between. CDR3 sequence reads: CASSEYGNIFTDTQYF. The CDR3 DNA reads as TGTGCCAGCAGTGAATACGGGAATATCTTCACAGATACGCAGTATTTT.

This clonotype was detected ten times or more. The chain recombines TRBV18 with TRBJ2-5, with D unclear. The V end was cut by 3 bases, the J end by 1 base, with 6 bases between. The CDR3 has 13 amino acids. The germline V gene has CDR1 KGHSH and CDR2 LQKENI. The CDR3 coding sequence is TGTGCCAGCTCACCGGATAGCCAAGAGACCCAGTACTTC. As protein: CASSPDSQETQYF.

This clonotype was observed a handful of times. V and J are TRBV29-1 and TRBJ1-2; tentative D call: TRBD1 (6 bases). V shed 7 bases and J shed 3 bases, with 18 bases lying between them. Germline CDR1 and CDR2: SQVTM and ANQGSEA. The CDR3 consists of 14 residues. The CDR3 here is CSGGPQPGDYGYTF. DNA of the CDR3: TGCAGCGGGGGACCCCAACCAGGGGACTATGGCTACACCTTC.

There are a few counts of this clonotype. J is TRBJ1-4 and V is TRBV10-3; 7 bases are shared with TRBD1. CDR1 and CDR2 from the germline V gene are ENHRY and SYGVKD. With 3 bases clipped from V and 4 bases from J, the junction kept 5 bases outside the gene matches. There are 15 residues in the CDR3. The CDR3 region is CAISDQGGRNEKLFF. The CDR3 DNA sequence: TGTGCCATCAGTGATCAAGGGGGCCGTAATGAAAAACTGTTTTTT.

This clonotype was counted only a few times. The chain employs TRBV15 and TRBJ2-2; 7 bases match TRBD1. From germline, CDR1 is LNHNV and CDR2 YYDKDF (reference sequence). CDR3 size: 13 residues. In DNA form, the CDR3 reads TGTGCTGTTAAAGACAGGGATGCCGGGGAGCTGTTTTTT. Translated, it gives CAVKDRDAGELFF.

The J gene is TRBJ2-1, the V gene TRBV3-1, with D perhaps matching TRBD1 or TRBD2 (6 bases each). There are 16 residues in the CDR3. The germline CDR1 and CDR2 sequences are LGHDT and YNNKEL (reference sequence). Trimming left V 2 bases short and J 13 bases short, with 24 bases between. CDR3 sequence (DNA): TGTGCCAGCAGCCAACTTGAATGGCGACTAGGGGGTGATCAGTTCTTC. It specifies CASSQLEWRLGGDQFF.

In its sample, this clonotype was seen many times. The genes are TRBV6-1 and TRBJ1-1; possibly TRBD1 for D (5 bases). The CDR3 has 14 residues. V lost 6 bases and J lost 4, with 15 bases in between. Germline V gives CDR1 MNHNS, CDR2 SASEGT. The CDR3 DNA reads TGTGCCAGCAGCACCGAAGTGGGGGGCACTGAAGCTTTCTTT. Translating it yields CASSTEVGGTEAFF.

This clonotype was counted only a few times. The V call is TRBV28, the J call TRBJ2-7; TRBD2 aligns across 7 bases. CDR1 MDHEN and CDR2 SYDVKM come from the germline V gene. The CDR3 has 12 residues. J lost 4 bases, V lost 6 bases, and 3 bases had no gene match. The CDR3 DNA is TGTGCCAGCAGCAGGGAGGGGTACGAGCAGTACGTC. As protein: CASSREGYEQYV.

This clonotype was seen a handful of times. The CDR3 protein is CASSLRGTGDNSPLHF. Here the CDR3 DNA reads TGCGCCAGCAGCTTACGAGGGACAGGGGATAATTCACCCCTCCACTTT. The chain uses TRBV5-1 and TRBJ1-6, with 10 bases matching TRBD1. Germline V gives CDR1 SGHRS, CDR2 YFSETQ. The junction had 4 bases not matched to a gene; V was cut back by 2 bases and J by 5 bases. This CDR3 is built from 16 residues.

This clonotype was seen a few times. The chain is built from TRBV4-1 and TRBJ2-4, with D uncertain. The CDR3 has 15 residues. Germline V lookup: CDR1 MGHRA, CDR2 YSYEKL. V was pared by 0 bases and J by 6 bases, with 12 bases between. The CDR3 DNA is TGCGCCAGCAGCCAAGAATGGCAGGTTATAAACATTCAGTACTTC. This codes for CASSQEWQVINIQYF.

This chain links TRBV7-3 with TRBJ2-1; D not certain. The germline CDR1 and CDR2 sequences are SGHTA and FQGTGA. The V end lost 4 bases, the J end lost 5 bases, and 12 bases lay between the germline ends. This CDR3 spans 14 amino acids. CDR3 coding DNA: TGTGCCAGCAGCTCCTCGACGGCCAACAATGAGCAGTTCTTC. It is translated as CASSSSTANNEQFF.

This sequence joins TRBV18 and TRBJ1-1; D not resolved. Germline CDR1 and CDR2: KGHSH and LQKENI. V was shortened by 1 base and J by 0 bases, with 6 bases between the two germline ends. The CDR3 loop spans 14 amino acids. The CDR3 region is CASSPQAMNTEAFF. The CDR3 bases are TGTGCCAGCTCACCACAGGCCATGAACACTGAAGCTTTCTTT. Supplemented by reference TRBV18 and TRBJ1-1, the full variable domain reads NAGVMQNPRHLVRRRGQEARLRCSPMKGHSHVYWYRQLPEEGLKFMVYLQKENIIDESGMPKERFSAEFPKEGPSILRIQQVVRGDSAAYFCASSPQAMNTEAFFGQGTRLTVV.

The V and J genes are TRBV15 and TRBJ2-3; unclear D gene. CDR3 size: 15 residues. Germline CDR1 and CDR2: LNHNV and YYDKDF (reference sequence). V gave up 1 base and J gave up 0 bases, with 8 bases separating them. The CDR3 here is CATSRVVGSTDTQYF. The CDR3 coding sequence is TGTGCCACCAGCAGAGTTGTGGGAAGCACAGATACGCAGTATTTT.

This chain connects TRBV24-1 to TRBJ2-2; TRBD2 matches at 10 bases. The CDR3 length is 15 residues. Trimming cost V 7 bases and J 3 bases; bases outside gene matches: 4. Per the germline V gene, CDR1 is KGHDR and CDR2 is SFDVKD. The chain's CDR3 is CATRLSGGDTGELFF. The CDR3 nucleotides read TGTGCCACCAGATTAAGCGGGGGGGACACCGGGGAGCTGTTTTTT.

The chain links TRBV19 to TRBJ2-3; tentatively, D is TRBD1 (5 bases). V dropped 5 bases and J dropped 5 bases, with 17 bases sitting between them. The V gene's germline CDR1 is LNHDA and CDR2 SQIVND (reference sequence). This CDR3 spans 15 amino acids. The CDR3 region has the DNA TGTGCCAGTAGTCTACAGGTTGCGCCGGGAGATACGCAGTATTTT. Amino acids: CASSLQVAPGDTQYF.

In its sample, this clonotype was seen many times. The junction departs from the called germline gene at one end, perhaps through a read error. The chain employs TRBV5-1 and TRBJ2-5; 8 bases align to TRBD1. The germline gives CDR1 SGHRS, CDR2 YFSETQ. The CDR3 loop spans 14 amino acids. For the CDR3, the DNA is TGTGCCAGCAGTTACGGACAGGGCCAAGAGACCCAGTACTTC. Translation: CASSYGQGQETQYF.

This clonotype was counted a few times. V and J are TRBV6-6 and TRBJ2-7; 7 nucleotides align to TRBD1. CDR3 size: 15 residues. V dropped 2 bases and J dropped 3; count of bases not matched to a gene: 7. The germline CDR1 and CDR2 sequences are MNHNY and SVGAGI (reference sequence). The CDR3 reads CASSYELGQLYEQYF. The CDR3 DNA reads as TGTGCCAGCAGTTACGAGTTGGGACAGCTCTACGAGCAGTACTTC.

The V gene is TRBV5-1, the J gene TRBJ2-2; 7 bases map to TRBD1. Germline assignment: CDR1 SGHRS and CDR2 YFSETQ. CDR3 length equals 15 residues. J gave up 5 bases and V 0 bases, and 4 bases lay outside the gene matches. CDR3 nucleotides: TGCGCCAGCAGCTTGGGAGGGGGCGATACCGGGGAGCTGTTTTTT. Its protein product is CASSLGGGDTGELFF. The entire variable domain, with the rest obtained from reference TRBV5-1 and TRBJ2-2, is as follows: KAGVTQTPRYLIKTRGQQVTLSCSPISGHRSVSWYQQTPGQGLQFLFEYFSETQRNKGNFPGRFSGRQFSNSRSEMNVSTLELGDSALYLCASSLGGGDTGELFFGEGSRLTVL.

This clonotype has only a few counts. This chain uses TRBV4-2 with TRBJ2-2; D gene uncertain. V lost 0 bases to trimming and J lost 7 bases, with 3 bases between them. This CDR3 contains 12 residues. CDR1 is LGHNA, CDR2 YNFKEQ, per germline. This CDR3 reads CASSQEVGELFF. The CDR3 DNA reads as TGTGCCAGCAGCCAAGAGGTCGGGGAGCTGTTTTTT.

The J gene is TRBJ2-1, the V gene TRBV10-2, with no clear D. In germline, CDR1 is WSHSY, CDR2 SAAADI. V dropped 0 bases and J dropped 14 bases, with 8 bases sitting between them. The CDR3 consists of 11 residues. CDR3 sequence (DNA): TGCGCCAGCAGTGAGTCAGGTACGGAGTTCTTC. Translating gives CASSESGTEFF.

The V call is TRBV7-2, the J call TRBJ2-7; tentatively, D is TRBD2 (5 bases). The length of the CDR3 is 18 residues. Per the germline V gene, CDR1 is SGHTA and CDR2 is FQGNSA. The germline V and J ends were trimmed by 5 bases and 1 base, with 24 bases remaining between them. In DNA form, the CDR3 reads TGTGCCAGCAGCCTGAGCCTCGGAGGCAGGCTACGATCCTACGAGCAGTACGTC. It encodes CASSLSLGGRLRSYEQYV.

This sequence joins TRBV20-1 and TRBJ2-7; tentatively, D is TRBD2 (5 bases). Trimming took off 5 bases at V and 0 bases at J, with 11 bases between the two ends. Germline lookup yields CDR1 DFQATT and CDR2 SNEGSKA (reference sequence). The CDR3 covers 13 residues. CDR3 residues: CSAGPGNSYEQYV. Here the CDR3 DNA reads TGCAGTGCTGGACCCGGGAACTCCTACGAGCAGTACGTC.

The chain recombines TRBV10-3 with TRBJ1-1; D uncertain. V was cut by 6 bases and J by 2 bases, with 13 bases left in between. This CDR3 spans 14 amino acids. Germline V gives CDR1 ENHRY, CDR2 SYGVKD. The CDR3 protein is CAIRGFGPNTEAFF. DNA of the CDR3: TGTGCCATCAGGGGGTTTGGGCCCAACACTGAAGCTTTCTTT.

V and J are TRBV6-2 or TRBV6-3 and TRBJ2-3; no clear D. The CDR3 spans 12 residues. Trimming stripped 6 bases from V and 2 bases from J, with 6 bases between. From germline, CDR1 is MNHEY and CDR2 SVGEGT. The CDR3 sequence: CASSRFTDTQYF. In DNA, the CDR3 is TGTGCCAGCAGCCGCTTCACAGATACGCAGTATTTT.

V and J are TRBV29-1 and TRBJ2-7; 8 nucleotides align to TRBD2. Germline assignment: CDR1 SQVTM and CDR2 ANQGSEA. The CDR3 covers 15 residues. V dropped 1 base and J dropped 3; count of bases not matched to a gene: 8. CDR3 nucleotides: TGCAGCGTTGAAGTCAAGTCTAGCGGGCGCTACGAGCAGTACTTC. It yields the protein CSVEVKSSGRYEQYF.